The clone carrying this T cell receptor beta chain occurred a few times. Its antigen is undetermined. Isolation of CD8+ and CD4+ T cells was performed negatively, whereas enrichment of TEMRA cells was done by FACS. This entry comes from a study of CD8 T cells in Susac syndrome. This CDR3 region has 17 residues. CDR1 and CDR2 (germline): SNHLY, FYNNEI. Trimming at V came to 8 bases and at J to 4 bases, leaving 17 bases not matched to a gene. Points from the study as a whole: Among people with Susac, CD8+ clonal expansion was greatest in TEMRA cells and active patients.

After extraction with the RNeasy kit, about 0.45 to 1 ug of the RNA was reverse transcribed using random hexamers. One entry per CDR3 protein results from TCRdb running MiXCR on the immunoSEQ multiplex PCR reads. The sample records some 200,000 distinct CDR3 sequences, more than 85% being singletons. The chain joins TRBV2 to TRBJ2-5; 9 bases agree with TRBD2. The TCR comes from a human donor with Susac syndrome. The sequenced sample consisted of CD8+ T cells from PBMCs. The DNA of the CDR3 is TGTGCCAGCCAGAGAAGTTGGGTAGCGGGAGTGCGAGAGACCCAGTACTTC. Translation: CASQRSWVAGVRETQYF.